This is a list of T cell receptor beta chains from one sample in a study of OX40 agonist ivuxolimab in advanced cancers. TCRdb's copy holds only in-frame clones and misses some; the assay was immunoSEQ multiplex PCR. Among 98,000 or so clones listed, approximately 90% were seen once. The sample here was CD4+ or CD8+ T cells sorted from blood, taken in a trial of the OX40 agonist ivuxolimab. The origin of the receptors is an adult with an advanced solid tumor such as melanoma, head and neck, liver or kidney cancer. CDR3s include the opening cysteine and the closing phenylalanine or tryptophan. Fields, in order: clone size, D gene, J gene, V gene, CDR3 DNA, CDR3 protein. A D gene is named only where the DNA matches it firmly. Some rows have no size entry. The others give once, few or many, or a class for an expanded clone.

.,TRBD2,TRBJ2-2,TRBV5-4,TGTGCCAGCAGCTCCCTGACTAGCGGGAGAGGCGGCACCGGGGAGCTGTTTTTT,CASSSLTSGRGGTGELFF
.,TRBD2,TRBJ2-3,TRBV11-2,TGTGCCAGCAGCTTAGTTTCCGGGGGGTTCACAGATACGCAGTATTTT,CASSLVSGGFTDTQYF
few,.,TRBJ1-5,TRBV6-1,TGTGCCAGCAGTGAAGCCGGACAGCAAAATCAGCCCCAGCATTTT,CASSEAGQQNQPQHF
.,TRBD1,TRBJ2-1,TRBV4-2,TGTGCCAGCAGCCGTTCTTCCGGGACAGGGGAGGGCTATGAGCAGTTCTTC,CASSRSSGTGEGYEQFF
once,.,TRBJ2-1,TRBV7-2,TGTGCCAGCAGCCAGTATGGTCGCTCCTACAATGAGCAGTTCTTC,CASSQYGRSYNEQFF
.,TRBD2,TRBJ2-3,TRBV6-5,TGTGCCAGCAGTTACTTCGGACTAGCGGGGCAAGATACGCAGTATTTT,CASSYFGLAGQDTQYF
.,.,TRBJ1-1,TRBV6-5,TGTGCCAGCAGTTACTCTGAAGAGTCAGGAGCTTTCTTT,CASSYSEESGAFF
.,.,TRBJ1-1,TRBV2,TGTGCCAGCAGCTATGGACACTTGAACACTGAAGCTTTCTTT,CASSYGHLNTEAFF
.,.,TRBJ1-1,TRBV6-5,TGTGCCAGCAGTTACTCTCCCGGGTCTGAGGAGGCTTTCTTT,CASSYSPGSEEAFF
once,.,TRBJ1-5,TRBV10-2,TGCGCCAGCAGTGAGTCCAGGCAGCCCCAGCATTTT,CASSESRQPQHF
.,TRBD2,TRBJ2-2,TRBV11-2,TGTGCCAGCAGCCAAGGACTAGCGGGAGGGTCCGGGGAGCTGTTTTTT,CASSQGLAGGSGELFF
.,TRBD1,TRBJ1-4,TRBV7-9,TGTGCCAGCAGCTTAGCCCTTGGGGACAGTACTCATGAAAAACTGTTTTTT,CASSLALGDSTHEKLFF
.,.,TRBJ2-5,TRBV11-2,TGTGCCAGCAGCTTAGCGGGGCCGGGGGAGACCCAGTACTTC,CASSLAGPGETQYF
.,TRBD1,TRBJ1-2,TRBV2,TGTGCCAGCAATAGAGACAGGGTCGACTATGGCTACACCTTC,CASNRDRVDYGYTF
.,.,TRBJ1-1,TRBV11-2,TGTGCCAGCAGCGCCCGGGACAAGAACACTGAAGCTTTCTTT,CASSARDKNTEAFF
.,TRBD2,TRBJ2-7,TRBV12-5,TGTGCTAGTGGTAAACTAGCGGGAGGGCCGGTTGCCTACGAGCAGTACTTC,CASGKLAGGPVAYEQYF
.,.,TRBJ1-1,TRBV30,TGTGCCTGGAGTGTACTTTTACGGGGGTACACTGAAGCTTTCTTT,CAWSVLLRGYTEAFF
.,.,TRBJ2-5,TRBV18,TGTGCCAGCTCATCCCTAGACCGTCCCGAGACCCAGTACTTC,CASSSLDRPETQYF
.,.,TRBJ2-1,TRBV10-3,TGTGCCATCAACTCTAAACCCTACAATGAGCAGTTCTTC,CAINSKPYNEQFF
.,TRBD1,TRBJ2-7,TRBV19,TGTGCCAGTAGTACCCCGGGACAGGCCTACGAGCAGTACTTC,CASSTPGQAYEQYF
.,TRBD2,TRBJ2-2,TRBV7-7,TGTGCTAGCAGCTTGCGGGAGGCGAACACCGGGGAGCTGTTTTTT,CASSLREANTGELFF
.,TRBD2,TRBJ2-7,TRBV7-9,TGTGCCAGCAGCCAAGGGACTAGCGGGGGTTACGAGCAGTACTTC,CASSQGTSGGYEQYF
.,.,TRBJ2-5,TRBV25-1,TGTGCCAGCAGTGATCCAAGACAGGCACCATTCCAAGAGACCCAGTACTTC,CASSDPRQAPFQETQYF
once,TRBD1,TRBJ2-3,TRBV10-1,TGCGCCAGCAGCGACAGGGGGGGCCCTTCAGATACGCAGTATTTT,CASSDRGGPSDTQYF
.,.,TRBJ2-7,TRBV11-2,TGTGCCAGCAGCCCGTTTCAGGGAGAAGACTACGAGCAGTACTTC,CASSPFQGEDYEQYF
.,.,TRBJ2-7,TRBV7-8,TGTGCCAGCAGCCAGCGGCGGGGGCCCGGCGACGAGCAGTACTTC,CASSQRRGPGDEQYF
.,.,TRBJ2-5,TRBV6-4,TGTGCCAGCAGTGACCCAGCCCCGCAGGGCCCTCAAGAGACCCAGTACTTC,CASSDPAPQGPQETQYF
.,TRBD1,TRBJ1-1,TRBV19,TGTGCCAGTAGTACAAAACGACAGGGGTCCACTGAAGCTTTCTTT,CASSTKRQGSTEAFF
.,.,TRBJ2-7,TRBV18,TGTGCCAGCTCACCACCTGGCGGGGAAGGCGAGCAGTACTTC,CASSPPGGEGEQYF
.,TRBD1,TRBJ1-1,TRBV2,TGTGCCAGCAACTTGGACAGGGTGGGGGGAGCTGAAGCTTTCTTT,CASNLDRVGGAEAFF
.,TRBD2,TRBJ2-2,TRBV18,TGTGCCAGCTCAGGAACTAGCGGCTCGGCCGGGGAGCTGTTTTTT,CASSGTSGSAGELFF
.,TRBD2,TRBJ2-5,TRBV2,TGTGCCAGCAAGAGACCTAGCGGGGGGGCCGGGGAGACCCAGTACTTC,CASKRPSGGAGETQYF
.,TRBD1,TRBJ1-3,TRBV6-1,TGTGCCAGCAGTGAAAGGGGGCGCAGGTTAGCGGGAAACACCATATATTTT,CASSERGRRLAGNTIYF
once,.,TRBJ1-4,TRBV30,TGTGCCTGGAGTGTCTTCAGTAATGAAAAACTGTTTTTT,CAWSVFSNEKLFF
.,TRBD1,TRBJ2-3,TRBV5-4,TGTGCCAGCAGCTTGCCGGGACAGGGGCAGTATTTT,CASSLPGQGQYF
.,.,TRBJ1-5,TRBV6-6,TGTGCCAGCAGTTACCCCGGGACCTCGAGCAATCAGCCCCAGCATTTT,CASSYPGTSSNQPQHF
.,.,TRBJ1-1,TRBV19,TGTGCCAGTAGTATAGATCCCCACCCCACGAACACTGAAGCTTTCTTT,CASSIDPHPTNTEAFF
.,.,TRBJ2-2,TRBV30,TGTGCCTGGAACACGGGAGTAGGCGGGGAGCTGTTTTTT,CAWNTGVGGELFF
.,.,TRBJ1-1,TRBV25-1,TGTGCCAGCAGTTACCGGACGGAAGCTTTCTTT,CASSYRTEAFF
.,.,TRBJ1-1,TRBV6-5,TGTGCCAGCAGGCGGACCCCGAACACTGAAGCTTTCTTT,CASRRTPNTEAFF
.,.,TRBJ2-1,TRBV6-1,TGTGCCAGCAGTGAGCCGGCGGGGGCAGCCTACAATGAGCAGTTCTTC,CASSEPAGAAYNEQFF
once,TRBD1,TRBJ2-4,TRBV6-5,TGTGCCAGCAGTCTGGGACAGCTAGCCAAAAACATTCAGTACTTC,CASSLGQLAKNIQYF
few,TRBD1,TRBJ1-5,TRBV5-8,TGTGCCAGCACCTCGACAGGGGTATGGCAGCCCCAGCATTTT,CASTSTGVWQPQHF
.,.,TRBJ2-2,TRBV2,TGTGCCAGCAGTGCTTTCGGGACGAACACCGGGGAGCTGTTTTTT,CASSAFGTNTGELFF
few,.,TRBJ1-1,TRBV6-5,TGTGCCAGCAGTTCCCTGGACGGTGAAGCTTTCTTT,CASSSLDGEAFF
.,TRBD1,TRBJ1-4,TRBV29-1,TGCAACACCTCAGGGGGCAATTTGGAAAAACTGTTTTTT,CNTSGGNLEKLFF